A single sample gave rise to the 22 T cell receptor beta chains below, sequenced in a study of cytomegalovirus exposure and HLA in healthy donors. PCR used 60 Vbeta primers and 13 Jbeta primers. TCRdb keeps only in-frame clones here, not all; method: immunoSEQ multiplex PCR. Of roughly 120,000 clones in the sample, about 70% were seen once. Input material: PBMCs. These receptors all stem from a woman under 40 in good health and CMV-seronegative.

Remarks on this clone: Because the CDR3 is missing its conserved closing phenylalanine or tryptophan, this is likely a read error. The chain links TRBV19 to TRBJ1-6, with no clear D. V was pared by 4 bases and J by 0 bases, with 13 bases between. This CDR3 is built from 17 residues. CDR1 and CDR2 (germline): LNHDA, SQIVND (reference sequence). The CDR3 nucleotides are TGTGCCAGTAGTACCCGGGAAGTTAGCTCCTATAATTCACCCCTCCACCTT. It encodes CASSTREVSSYNSPLHL.

The chain combines TRBV7-9 with TRBJ2-1; the D gene is possibly TRBD2 (6 bases). Trimming removed 6 bases at V and 2 bases at J, with 14 bases between. CDR1 is SEHNR and CDR2 is FQNEAQ in the germline V gene (reference sequence). This CDR3 has 15 residues. CDR3 loop: CASRQGRDPYNEQFF. The CDR3 nucleotides read TGTGCCAGCAGGCAAGGGCGGGATCCCTACAATGAGCAGTTCTTC.

The genes are TRBV18 and TRBJ2-3; D call uncertain. This CDR3 comprises 13 residues. Per germline, CDR1 KGHSH and CDR2 LQKENI. The V gene lost 4 bases and the J gene lost 3 bases, with 8 bases spanning the gap. The CDR3 spells CASSLPGTDTQYF. DNA for the CDR3: TGTGCCAGCTCACTCCCCGGTACAGATACGCAGTATTTT.

Here the CDR3 reads CASSPSGVSGNTIYF. DNA for the CDR3: TGTGCCAGCAGCCCCTCAGGGGTGTCTGGAAACACCATATATTTT. V gene TRBV9 combines with J gene TRBJ1-3, with a weak D call TRBD1 (6 bases). Between the trimmed V and J ends, which lost 4 bases and 1 base, there was a span of 12 bases. Germline V gives CDR1 SGDLS, CDR2 YYNGEE. CDR3 length: 15 residues.

This clone turned up a few times. The genes are TRBV5-1 and TRBJ1-2, with TRBD1 identical over 7 bases. CDR3 length equals 17 residues. Germline assignment: CDR1 SGHRS and CDR2 YFSETQ. V was clipped by 4 bases and J by 0 bases; unmatched bases: 12. DNA of the CDR3: TGCGCCAGCAGCCGTGGACAGGAAGACTACACTAACTATGGCTACACCTTC. This sequence encodes CASSRGQEDYTNYGYTF. The complete variable domain, with remaining parts taken from reference TRBV5-1 and TRBJ1-2, reads KAGVTQTPRYLIKTRGQQVTLSCSPISGHRSVSWYQQTPGQGLQFLFEYFSETQRNKGNFPGRFSGRQFSNSRSEMNVSTLELGDSALYLCASSRGQEDYTNYGYTFGSGTRLTVV.

V gene TRBV5-6 combines with J gene TRBJ2-3; TRBD2 might be the D (5 bases). The CDR3 extends over 12 amino acids. Trimming left V 4 bases short and J 6 bases short, with 9 bases between. Germline values: CDR1 SGHDT, CDR2 YYEEEE. The CDR3: CASSLGGDTQYF. CDR3 coding DNA: TGTGCCAGCAGCCTGGGCGGGGATACGCAGTATTTT.

This clone occurred a few times. The rearrangement links TRBV20-1 to TRBJ1-1, with D possibly matching TRBD1 (6 bases). Germline V lookup: CDR1 DFQATT, CDR2 SNEGSKA (reference sequence). The CDR3 is 11 amino acids. Deletions cut 7 bases from V and 12 bases from J, with 18 bases between. In nucleotides, the CDR3 is TGCAGTGTTCAGGGGAGCAGGGGACCTTTCTTT. Its protein is CSVQGSRGPFF.

The chain carries TRBV7-2 and TRBJ2-5; D is undetermined. Germline V gene data show CDR1 as SGHTA and CDR2 as FQGNSA. V was shortened by 5 bases and J by 5 bases, with 12 bases between the two germline ends. CDR3 length: 13 amino acids. As DNA, the CDR3 is TGTGCCAGCAGCCCCCCTAGTCGGGAGACCCAGTACTTC. This encodes CASSPPSRETQYF.

J is TRBJ1-1 and V is TRBV29-1; TRBD1 aligns across 7 bases. J lost 2 bases, V lost 8 bases, and 5 bases had no gene match. CDR3 length: 12 amino acids. Germline V gene sequence: CDR1 SQVTM, CDR2 ANQGSEA. The CDR3 protein is CSFRDSNTEAFF. The DNA for the CDR3 is TGCAGCTTCCGGGACAGCAACACTGAAGCTTTCTTT.

This clone was seen only once. CDR3 DNA sequence: TGTGCCAGCTCACCAAGTAGGAAGGAGGGTGAAAAACTGTTTTTT. As protein: CASSPSRKEGEKLFF. This chain uses TRBV18 with TRBJ1-4, with unresolved D. Trimming left V 2 bases short and J 7 bases short, with 14 bases between. The length of the CDR3 is 15 residues. Germline V gives CDR1 KGHSH, CDR2 LQKENI. The full variable domain, its missing parts supplied by reference TRBV18 and TRBJ1-4, is NAGVMQNPRHLVRRRGQEARLRCSPMKGHSHVYWYRQLPEEGLKFMVYLQKENIIDESGMPKERFSAEFPKEGPSILRIQQVVRGDSAAYFCASSPSRKEGEKLFFGSGTQLSVL.

The chain couples TRBV2 to TRBJ1-1; no clear D. Per the germline V gene, CDR1 is SNHLY and CDR2 is FYNNEI. The CDR3 length is 13 residues. Trimming pared 4 bases from V and 5 bases from J, leaving 11 bases between. The CDR3 region has the DNA TGTGCCAGCAGTGGGCCGGAGGGTACTGAAGCTTTCTTT. Protein sequence: CASSGPEGTEAFF.

On this clone itself: The same CDR3 can be traced to other DNA sequences in this sample. This chain links TRBV5-1 with TRBJ2-2; TRBD1 might be the D (6 bases). V gave up 4 bases and J gave up 0 bases, with 10 bases separating them. The CDR3 sequence is 15 residues long. The germline V gene encodes CDR1 SGHRS and CDR2 YFSETQ. In nucleotides, the CDR3 is TGCGCCAGCAGCCCGGACAGACCGAACACCGGGGAGCTGTTTTTT. This encodes CASSPDRPNTGELFF.

This clone was seen only once. The V gene is TRBV5-1, the J gene TRBJ2-3, with D unclear. Germline CDR1 SGHRS, CDR2 YFSETQ. Trimming shortened V by 6 bases and J by 2 bases, and 13 bases separated the two germline ends. The CDR3 has 14 amino acids. For the CDR3, the DNA is TGCGCCAGCATGCTGGCGGAATTCACAGATACGCAGTATTTT. Residues: CASMLAEFTDTQYF.

This chain connects TRBV5-1 to TRBJ2-1; 10 bases align to TRBD2. This CDR3 spans 17 amino acids. Per germline, CDR1 SGHRS and CDR2 YFSETQ. V gave up 0 bases and J gave up 1 base; unmatched junction bases: 4. DNA of the CDR3: TGCGCCAGCAGCTTGGGACTAGCGGGCCCTTCCTACAATGAGCAGTTCTTC. Translating gives CASSLGLAGPSYNEQFF.

The chain uses TRBV6-5 and TRBJ2-3; 10 nucleotides line up with TRBD1. The V gene's germline CDR1 is MNHEY and CDR2 SVGAGI. The CDR3 is 15 amino acids. V was clipped by 6 bases and J by 1 base; unmatched bases: 4. The CDR3 nucleotides read TGTGCCAGCAGAACCGGGACAGGGGGCACAGATACGCAGTATTTT. Translated: CASRTGTGGTDTQYF.

V and J are TRBV7-9 and TRBJ1-1; D unresolved. Germline CDR1 reads SEHNR; CDR2 reads FQNEAQ (reference sequence). Trimming cost V 3 bases and J 0 bases, with 8 bases left between them. The CDR3 has 14 amino acids. For the CDR3, the DNA is TGTGCCAGCAGCTTCGGAGGGATGAACACTGAAGCTTTCTTT. Amino acids: CASSFGGMNTEAFF. Supplemented by reference TRBV7-9 and TRBJ1-1, the full variable domain reads DTGVSQNPRHKITKRGQNVTFRCDPISEHNRLYWYRQTLGQGPEFLTYFQNEAQLEKSRLLSDRFSAERPKGSFSTLEIQRTEQGDSAMYLCASSFGGMNTEAFFGQGTRLTVV.

The chain combines TRBV5-1 with TRBJ1-4; tentatively, D is TRBD1 (6 bases). This CDR3 is built from 15 residues. Germline assignment: CDR1 SGHRS and CDR2 YFSETQ. Trimming left V 0 bases short and J 7 bases short, with 13 bases between. CDR3 coding DNA: TGCGCCAGCAGCTTGGGCTCAGGGGAGGGTGAAAAACTGTTTTTT. Protein sequence: CASSLGSGEGEKLFF.

J is TRBJ1-1 and V is TRBV27; 7 bases align to TRBD1. The CDR3 has 15 residues. CDR1 and CDR2 (germline): MNHEY, SMNVEV (reference sequence). Unmatched junction bases numbered 3, after V lost 0 bases and J lost 2 bases. The CDR3 sequence: CASSLSRQGNTEAFF. Written as DNA, the CDR3 is TGTGCCAGCAGTTTATCCCGACAGGGAAACACTGAAGCTTTCTTT.

The J gene is TRBJ2-7, the V gene TRBV9, with D perhaps matching TRBD1 (6 bases). The CDR3 loop spans 14 amino acids. V dropped 2 bases and J dropped 4 bases, with 13 bases sitting between them. Per the germline V gene, CDR1 is SGDLS and CDR2 is YYNGEE. This chain's CDR3 is CASSVIPGHYEQYF. The CDR3 DNA sequence: TGTGCCAGCAGCGTTATCCCGGGACATTACGAGCAGTACTTC.

The gene calls are TRBV7-9 and TRBJ2-7; TRBD1 is a possible D gene (6 bases). Between the trimmed V and J ends, which lost 4 bases and 0 bases, there was a span of 22 bases. From germline, CDR1 is SEHNR and CDR2 FQNEAQ (reference sequence). CDR3 length: 18 amino acids. DNA of the CDR3: TGTGCCAGCAGCTCCCCAATACCCGACAGGATAAGCTCCTACGAGCAGTACTTC. This encodes CASSSPIPDRISSYEQYF.

The chain recombines TRBV4-3 with TRBJ1-1, with a possible D match to TRBD1 (5 bases). From germline, CDR1 is LGHNA and CDR2 YSLEER. The CDR3 sequence is 14 residues long. V was cut by 4 bases and J by 4 bases, with 13 bases left in between. In nucleotides, the CDR3 is TGCGCCAGCAGCCCAGGGCCCCCGGGCACTGAAGCTTTCTTT. It specifies CASSPGPPGTEAFF.

The chain recombines TRBV6-5 with TRBJ1-2, with 10 bases that match TRBD1. V gave up 6 bases and J gave up 8 bases; unmatched junction bases: 3. CDR3 length equals 12 residues. Germline V gene sequence: CDR1 MNHEY, CDR2 SVGAGI. The CDR3 DNA reads as TGTGCCAGCAGCGGGACAGGGGTCGGCTACACCTTC. Translated, it gives CASSGTGVGYTF.